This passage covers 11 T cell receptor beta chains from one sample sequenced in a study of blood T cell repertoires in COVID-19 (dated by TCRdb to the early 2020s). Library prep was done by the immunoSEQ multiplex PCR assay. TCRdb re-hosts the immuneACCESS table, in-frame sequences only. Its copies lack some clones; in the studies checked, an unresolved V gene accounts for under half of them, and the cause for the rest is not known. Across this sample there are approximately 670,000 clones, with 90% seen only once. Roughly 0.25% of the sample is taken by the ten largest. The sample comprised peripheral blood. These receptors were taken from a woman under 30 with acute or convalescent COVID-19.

The CDR3 loop is CASSEQGAAPGGKLFF. DNA of the CDR3: TGTGCCAGCAGTGAACAGGGGGCAGCGCCGGGGGGAAAACTGTTTTTT. J is TRBJ1-4 and V is TRBV2, with TRBD1 matching over 8 bases. CDR3 length: 16 amino acids. V gave up 2 bases and J gave up 10 bases; unmatched junction bases: 12. Germline V gene sequence: CDR1 SNHLY, CDR2 FYNNEI.

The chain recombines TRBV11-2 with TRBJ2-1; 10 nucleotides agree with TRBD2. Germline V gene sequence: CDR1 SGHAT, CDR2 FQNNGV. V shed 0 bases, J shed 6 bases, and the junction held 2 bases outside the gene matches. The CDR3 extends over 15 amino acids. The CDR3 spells CASSLEIAGGNEQFF. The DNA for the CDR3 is TGTGCCAGCAGCTTAGAGATAGCGGGGGGCAATGAGCAGTTCTTC.

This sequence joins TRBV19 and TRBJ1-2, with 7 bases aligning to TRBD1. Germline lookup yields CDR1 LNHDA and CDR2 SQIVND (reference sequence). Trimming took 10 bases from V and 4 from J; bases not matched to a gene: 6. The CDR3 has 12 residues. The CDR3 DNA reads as TGTGCCATCCGGGACAGACTCTATGGCTACACCTTC. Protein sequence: CAIRDRLYGYTF.

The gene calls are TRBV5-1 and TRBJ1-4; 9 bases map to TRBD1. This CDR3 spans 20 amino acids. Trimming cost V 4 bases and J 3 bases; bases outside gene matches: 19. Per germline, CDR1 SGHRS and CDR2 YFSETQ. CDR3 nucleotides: TGCGCCAGCAGCCTACCCGGGACAGGGAATTTGAAAGGCGCTAATGAAAAACTGTTTTTT. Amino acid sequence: CASSLPGTGNLKGANEKLFF.

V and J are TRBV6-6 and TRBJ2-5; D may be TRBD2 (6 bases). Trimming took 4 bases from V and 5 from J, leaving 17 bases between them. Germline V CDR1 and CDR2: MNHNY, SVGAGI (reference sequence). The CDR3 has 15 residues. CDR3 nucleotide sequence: TGTGCCAGCAGTTTCACTCCTGACAGCGGGGAGACCCAGTACTTC. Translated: CASSFTPDSGETQYF.

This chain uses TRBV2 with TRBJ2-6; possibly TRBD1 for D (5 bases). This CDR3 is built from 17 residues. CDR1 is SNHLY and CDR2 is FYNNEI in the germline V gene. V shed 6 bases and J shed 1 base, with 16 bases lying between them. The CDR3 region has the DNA TGTGCCAGCAGCAGCCCCCACGCAGGGTCTGGGGCCAACGTCCTGACTTTC. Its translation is CASSSPHAGSGANVLTF.

CDR3 sequence: CASSGTTGGEWGSNQPQHF. In DNA, the CDR3 is TGTGCCAGCAGCGGGACGACAGGCGGCGAGTGGGGGTCTAATCAGCCCCAGCATTTT. The rearrangement links TRBV9 to TRBJ1-5; weak D call: TRBD1 (6 bases). The CDR3 runs to 19 residues. Germline V gene lookup returns CDR1 SGDLS and CDR2 YYNGEE. V lost 3 bases to trimming and J lost 4 bases, with 26 bases between them.

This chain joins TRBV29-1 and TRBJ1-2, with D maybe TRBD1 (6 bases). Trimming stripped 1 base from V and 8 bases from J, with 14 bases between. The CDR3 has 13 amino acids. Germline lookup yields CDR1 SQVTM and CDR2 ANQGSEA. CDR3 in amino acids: CSVEALGAGGYTF. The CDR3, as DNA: TGCAGCGTTGAAGCTCTGGGGGCAGGCGGCTACACCTTC.

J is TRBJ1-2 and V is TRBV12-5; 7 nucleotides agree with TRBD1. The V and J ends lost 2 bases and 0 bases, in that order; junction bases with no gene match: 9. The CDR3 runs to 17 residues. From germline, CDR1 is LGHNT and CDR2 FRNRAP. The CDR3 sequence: CASGLPEGAGTNYGYTF. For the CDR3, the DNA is TGTGCTAGTGGTTTGCCCGAGGGGGCAGGAACTAACTATGGCTACACCTTC. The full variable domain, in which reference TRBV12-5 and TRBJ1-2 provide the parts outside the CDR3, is DARVTQTPRHKVTEMGQEVTMRCQPILGHNTVFWYRQTMMQGLELLAYFRNRAPLDDSGMPKDRFSAEMPDATLATLKIQPSEPRDSAVYFCASGLPEGAGTNYGYTFGSGTRLTVV.

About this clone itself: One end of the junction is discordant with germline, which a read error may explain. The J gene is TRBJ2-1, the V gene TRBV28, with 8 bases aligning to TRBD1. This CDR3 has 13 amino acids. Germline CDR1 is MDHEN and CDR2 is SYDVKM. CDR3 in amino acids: CASSWADRAIEIF. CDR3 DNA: TGTGCCAGCAGTTGGGCGGACAGGGCGATTGAGATCTTC.

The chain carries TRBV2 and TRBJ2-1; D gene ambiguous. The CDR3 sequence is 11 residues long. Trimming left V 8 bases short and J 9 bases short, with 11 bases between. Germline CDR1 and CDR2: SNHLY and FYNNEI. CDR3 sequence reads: CASATGGEQFF. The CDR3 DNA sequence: TGTGCCAGCGCTACGGGTGGTGAGCAGTTCTTC.